These 22 T cell receptor beta chains came from one sample sequenced in a study of cytomegalovirus exposure and HLA in healthy donors. Researchers ran the PCR with 60 Vbeta and 13 Jbeta primers. Here immunoSEQ multiplex PCR was the method, and the copy in TCRdb shows in-frame clones only, minus some. The sample records 150,000 to 200,000 clones, 79% being singletons. The sample taken for sequencing was PBMCs. These TCRs come from a woman in her 50s in good health and CMV-seronegative.

In its sample, this clone was seen once. The genes are TRBV19 and TRBJ2-4; 9 nucleotides agree with TRBD1. The junction had 5 bases not matched to a gene; V was cut back by 4 bases and J by 4 bases. CDR1 LNHDA and CDR2 SQIVND come from the germline V gene (reference sequence). The CDR3 length is 15 residues. The CDR3 is CASSTYRGLKNIQYF. CDR3 sequence (DNA): TGTGCCAGTAGTACTTACAGGGGGCTTAAAAACATTCAGTACTTC.

To note about this clone: Germline and junction disagree at one end, which may indicate a read error. This chain connects TRBV6-1 to TRBJ2-1, with TRBD2 as a possible D gene (6 bases). Germline lookup yields CDR1 MNHNS and CDR2 SASEGT. The CDR3 is 15 residues long. The CDR3 DNA sequence: TGTGCCAGCAGGGAAGGGCGGGATCCCTACAATGAGCAGTTCTTC. It translates to CASREGRDPYNEQFF.

The CDR3 here is CASSGAGVQETQYF. CDR3 bases: TGTGCCAGCAGTGGGGCGGGGGTACAAGAGACCCAGTACTTC. The rearrangement uses TRBV6-1 and TRBJ2-5, with TRBD2 matching 7 bases. The CDR3 covers 14 residues. V shed 4 bases, J shed 2 bases, and the junction held 4 bases outside the gene matches. Germline lookup yields CDR1 MNHNS and CDR2 SASEGT.

The gene calls are TRBV29-1 and TRBJ2-3, with a weak D call TRBD1 (5 bases). Between the trimmed V and J ends, which lost 6 bases and 5 bases, there was a span of 15 bases. This CDR3 region has 13 residues. Germline CDR1 SQVTM, CDR2 ANQGSEA. The CDR3 DNA sequence: TGCAGCGTCCGCCAGGGAAGGATAGATACGCAGTATTTT. It is translated as CSVRQGRIDTQYF.

This chain joins TRBV4-3 and TRBJ2-2, with 8 bases fitting TRBD1. The CDR3 is made up of 15 amino acids. The V gene end was trimmed by 4 bases and the J gene end by 5 bases; junction bases not matched to a gene: 6. Germline V lookup: CDR1 LGHNA, CDR2 YSLEER. The CDR3 spells CASSLGTGNTGELFF. The DNA of the CDR3 is TGCGCCAGCAGCCTCGGGACAGGAAATACCGGGGAGCTGTTTTTT.

CDR3: CASSSILAGVTDTQYF. The CDR3 DNA is TGTGCCAGCAGTTCTATCCTAGCGGGGGTCACAGATACGCAGTATTTT. This chain connects TRBV27 to TRBJ2-3; 10 bases agree with TRBD2. J was trimmed by 2 bases and V by 4 bases; bases with no gene match: 6. This CDR3 is built from 16 residues. CDR1 is MNHEY, CDR2 SMNVEV, per germline (reference sequence).

The chain combines TRBV10-3 with TRBJ2-3; D is perhaps TRBD2 (6 bases). V lost 8 bases and J lost 2, with 14 bases in between. The germline V gene encodes CDR1 ENHRY and CDR2 SYGVKD. This CDR3 has 14 amino acids. The CDR3 region is CAIRGERATDTQYF. The CDR3 DNA reads as TGTGCCATCCGCGGTGAGCGGGCCACAGATACGCAGTATTTT.

This clone was detected only a few times. The rearrangement uses TRBV5-1 and TRBJ2-3, with TRBD2 matching over 8 bases. The germline gives CDR1 SGHRS, CDR2 YFSETQ. J gave up 0 bases and V 5 bases, and 5 bases lay outside the gene matches. This CDR3 is 15 amino acids long. CDR3 amino acids: CASRDQRGSTDTQYF. The CDR3 coding sequence is TGCGCCAGCAGGGACCAGCGGGGGAGCACAGATACGCAGTATTTT.

This chain uses TRBV2 with TRBJ1-2; the match to TRBD1 covers 9 bases. The CDR3 has 14 residues. Germline loops: CDR1 SNHLY, CDR2 FYNNEI. Germline trimming cut 9 bases from V and 1 base from J; bases unmatched to any gene: 6. The CDR3, as DNA: TGTGCCAGTTTCGGGACAGGGTATAACTATGGCTACACCTTC. Its protein is CASFGTGYNYGYTF.

With regard to this clone: One end of the junction does not line up with germline, which may come from a read error. V and J are TRBV7-9 and TRBJ1-2; unclear D gene. The CDR3 contains 15 residues. Germline values: CDR1 SEHNR, CDR2 FQNEAQ (reference sequence). As DNA, the CDR3 is TGTTCCAGCAGCACGACGGAGACTAAACTCTATGGCTACACCTTC. Amino acids: CSSSTTETKLYGYTF.

This sequence joins TRBV7-8 and TRBJ1-6; D is unresolved. There are 14 residues in the CDR3. Deletions cut 3 bases from V and 0 bases from J, with 3 bases between. CDR1 and CDR2 from the germline V gene are SGHVS and FQNEAQ. The CDR3 bases are TGTGCCAGCAGCTTCTTCTCCTATAATTCACCCCTCCACTTT. It encodes CASSFFSYNSPLHF.

This rearrangement joins TRBV5-5 to TRBJ2-7, with 7 bases fitting TRBD1. With 0 bases clipped from V and 5 bases from J, the junction kept 8 bases outside the gene matches. CDR1 is SGHKS and CDR2 is YYEKEE in the germline V gene (reference sequence). The CDR3 consists of 15 residues. The DNA of the CDR3 is TGTGCCAGCAGCTTGGTCCAAACAGGGGTTGACGAGCAGTACTTC. Amino acids: CASSLVQTGVDEQYF.

The CDR3 DNA is TGCGCCAGCAGCTTGACGGGGACAGGGGGCTACGAGCAGTACTTC. It is translated as CASSLTGTGGYEQYF. V is TRBV5-1 and J is TRBJ2-7; 11 bases line up with TRBD1. The ends lost 1 base at V and 3 bases at J; junction bases unmatched: 3. Germline lookup yields CDR1 SGHRS and CDR2 YFSETQ. CDR3 size: 15 residues.

This clone came up once. V usage is TRBV5-1 and J usage is TRBJ2-2; tentative D call: TRBD1 (5 bases). V was pared by 4 bases and J by 3 bases, with 16 bases between. CDR1 and CDR2 (germline): SGHRS, YFSETQ. This CDR3 region has 16 residues. CDR3 sequence reads: CASSPYRRRDTGELFF. The CDR3 DNA reads as TGCGCCAGCAGCCCATACAGGCGAAGGGACACCGGGGAGCTGTTTTTT.

The rearrangement joins TRBV2 to TRBJ2-7, with D perhaps TRBD2 (5 bases). The CDR3 is made up of 16 amino acids. The V end was cut by 6 bases, the J end by 7 bases, with 25 bases between. CDR1 SNHLY and CDR2 FYNNEI come from the germline V gene. The CDR3 DNA is TGTGCCAGCAGCCTACAATCGACGGGATCCCGGAGGGAGCAGTACTTC. Protein: CASSLQSTGSRREQYF.

The chain recombines TRBV28 with TRBJ1-5; D may be TRBD1 (5 bases). V was cut by 2 bases and J by 2 bases, with 10 bases left in between. CDR1 and CDR2 from the germline V gene are MDHEN and SYDVKM. The CDR3 is made up of 15 amino acids. The CDR3 nucleotides are TGTGCCAGCAGTTTACGGGGGAAGGGCAATCAGCCCCAGCATTTT. Its translation: CASSLRGKGNQPQHF. Looking up the rest from reference TRBV28 and TRBJ1-5 gives the full variable domain: DVKVTQSSRYLVKRTGEKVFLECVQDMDHENMFWYRQDPGLGLRLIYFSYDVKMKEKGDIPEGYSVSREKKERFSLILESASTNQTSMYLCASSLRGKGNQPQHFGDGTRLSIL.

The rearrangement uses TRBV2 and TRBJ2-1, with no clear D. The CDR3 consists of 15 residues. Trimming took off 2 bases at V and 0 bases at J, with 8 bases between the two ends. Germline V gene sequence: CDR1 SNHLY, CDR2 FYNNEI. The CDR3 protein is CASSEQAVSYNEQFF. CDR3 sequence (DNA): TGTGCCAGCAGTGAACAGGCAGTCTCCTACAATGAGCAGTTCTTC. Full variable domain (remainder filled in from reference TRBV2 and TRBJ2-1): EPEVTQTPSHQVTQMGQEVILRCVPISNHLYFYWYRQILGQKVEFLVSFYNNEISEKSEIFDDQFSVERPDGSNFTLKIRSTKLEDSAMYFCASSEQAVSYNEQFFGPGTRLTVL.

The rearrangement links TRBV2 to TRBJ2-1, with 9 bases aligning to TRBD1. Losses at the gene ends were 8 bases for V and 0 bases for J; bases not matched to a gene: 5. This CDR3 region has 15 residues. Per germline, CDR1 SNHLY and CDR2 FYNNEI. DNA of the CDR3: TGTGCCAGCGGAGGGACAGGGCCCTCCTACAATGAGCAGTTCTTC. Translated, it gives CASGGTGPSYNEQFF.

This clone was detected only a few times. This sequence joins TRBV6-1 and TRBJ1-5, with a weak D call TRBD1 (5 bases). Germline V gene lookup returns CDR1 MNHNS and CDR2 SASEGT. Trimming took 5 bases from V and 4 from J, leaving 12 bases between them. The CDR3 totals 14 residues. CDR3 coding DNA: TGTGCCAGCAGTCCGGCAGGGTGGAATCAGCCCCAGCATTTT. Translating it yields CASSPAGWNQPQHF.

The rearrangement links TRBV19 to TRBJ1-1; 7 positions agree with TRBD1. This CDR3 is built from 15 residues. The ends lost 5 bases at V and 1 base at J; junction bases unmatched: 7. Germline loops: CDR1 LNHDA, CDR2 SQIVND (reference sequence). CDR3: CASSYPRGKNTEAFF. CDR3 bases: TGTGCCAGTAGTTACCCCAGGGGGAAGAACACTGAAGCTTTCTTT.

The V gene is TRBV7-2, the J gene TRBJ1-4, with 8 nucleotides matching TRBD1. Trimming cost V 5 bases and J 4 bases; bases outside gene matches: 6. Germline V CDR1 and CDR2: SGHTA, FQGNSA. The CDR3 loop spans 15 amino acids. CDR3 bases: TGTGCCAGCAGCCGTCAGGGGGCGGGTAATGAAAAACTGTTTTTT. It specifies CASSRQGAGNEKLFF.

The J gene is TRBJ1-1, the V gene TRBV4-2; TRBD1 matches 9 bases. The trim removed 2 bases at V and 4 bases at J, leaving 5 bases unmatched. This CDR3 is built from 15 residues. Germline V gives CDR1 LGHNA, CDR2 YNFKEQ. The CDR3 DNA is TGTGCCAGCAGCCAAAACAGGGGGCTTGGCACTGAAGCTTTCTTT. It encodes CASSQNRGLGTEAFF.